Below, one T cell receptor beta chain is given with its context. The sample originates from a study of blood T cell repertoires in COVID-19. Looking at the study overall: There were acute and convalescent COVID-19 samples, and they came from the United States, Italy and Spain. Nucleic acid was either cDNA or gDNA, and it came from T cells, B-cell-depleted T cells, or PBMCs.

The CDR3 runs to 14 residues. The V segment lost 6 bases and the J segment 5 bases; nucleotides outside the gene matches: 8. The V gene's germline CDR1 is SNHLY and CDR2 FYNNEI. This table comes from immunoSEQ multiplex PCR, and its TCRdb copy is limited to in-frame clones, with some not included. This table holds roughly 250,000 clones, about 88% found once. This rearrangement joins TRBV2 to TRBJ1-1; 8 bases line up with TRBD1. This TCR was recovered from a woman aged 40 to 55 who had recovered from COVID-19. Sequencing input: peripheral blood. The CDR3 nucleotides are TGTGCCAGCAGAGAGGACAGGGTTTATACTGAAGCTTTCTTT. It is translated as CASREDRVYTEAFF.